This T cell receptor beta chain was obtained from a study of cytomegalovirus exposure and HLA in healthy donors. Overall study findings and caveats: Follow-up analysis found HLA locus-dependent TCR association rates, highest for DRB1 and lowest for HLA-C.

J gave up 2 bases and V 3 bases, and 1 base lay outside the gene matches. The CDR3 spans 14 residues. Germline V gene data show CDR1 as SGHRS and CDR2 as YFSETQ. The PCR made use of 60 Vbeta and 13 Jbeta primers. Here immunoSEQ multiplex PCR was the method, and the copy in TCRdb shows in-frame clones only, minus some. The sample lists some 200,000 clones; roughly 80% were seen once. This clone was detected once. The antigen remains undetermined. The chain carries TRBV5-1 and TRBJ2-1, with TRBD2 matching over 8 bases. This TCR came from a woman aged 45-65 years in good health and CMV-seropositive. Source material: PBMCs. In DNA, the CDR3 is TGCGCCAGCAGCTCGACTAGCGCCTACAATGAGCAGTTCTTC. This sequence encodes CASSSTSAYNEQFF.